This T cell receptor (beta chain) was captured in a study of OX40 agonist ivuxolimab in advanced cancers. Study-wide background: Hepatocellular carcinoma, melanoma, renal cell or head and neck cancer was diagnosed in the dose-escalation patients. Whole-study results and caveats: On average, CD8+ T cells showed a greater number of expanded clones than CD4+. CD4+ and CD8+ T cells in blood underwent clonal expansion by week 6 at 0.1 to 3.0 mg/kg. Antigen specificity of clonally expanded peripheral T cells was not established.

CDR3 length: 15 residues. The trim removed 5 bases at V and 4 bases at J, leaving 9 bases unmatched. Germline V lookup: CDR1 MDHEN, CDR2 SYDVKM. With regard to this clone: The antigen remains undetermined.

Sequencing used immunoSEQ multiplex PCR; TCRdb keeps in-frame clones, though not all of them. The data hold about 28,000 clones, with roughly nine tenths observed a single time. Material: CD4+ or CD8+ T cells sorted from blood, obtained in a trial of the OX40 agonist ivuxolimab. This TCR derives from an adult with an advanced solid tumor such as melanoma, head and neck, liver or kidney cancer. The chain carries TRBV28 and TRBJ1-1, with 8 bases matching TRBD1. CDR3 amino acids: CASSPLTGVGTEAFF. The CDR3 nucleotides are TGTGCCAGCAGTCCACTGACAGGGGTGGGCACTGAAGCTTTCTTT.